A single sample is the source of the 19 T cell receptor beta chains below, sequenced in a study of T cell repertoires in cytomegalovirus infection. Their specific antigens are unknown. TCRdb reanalysed the reads using MiXCR and keeps one entry per CDR3 protein. The table includes about 52,000 distinct CDR3 sequences, around 20% detected once. Sample: CD8+ T cells from cultured PBMCs, taken from culture after CMV antigen stimulation. The receptors originated from a human donor in good health (CMV status not recorded). Some clones in this sample may be carry-over from other donors' samples.

This clonotype was counted a few times. The chain joins TRBV7-9 to TRBJ2-3; tentatively, D is TRBD1 (7 bases). The V gene lost 2 bases and the J gene lost 3 bases, with 12 bases spanning the gap. Germline V lookup: CDR1 SEHNR, CDR2 FQNEAQ (reference sequence). This CDR3 contains 15 residues. The DNA for the CDR3 is TGTGCCAGCAGCTTATTACAGGGGAGGACAGATACGCAGTATTTT. Protein: CASSLLQGRTDTQYF.

Relative to its sample, this clonotype is large. The V and J genes are TRBV4-3 and TRBJ2-6; 9 bases align to TRBD1. The CDR3 is 21 residues long. V lost 0 bases, J lost 0 bases, and 12 bases stayed unmatched. In germline, CDR1 is LGHNA, CDR2 YSLEER. CDR3 coding DNA: TGCGCCAGCAGCCAAGATTGGGGGACAGGGAATTTATTCTCTGGGGCCAACGTCCTGACTTTC. Protein product: CASSQDWGTGNLFSGANVLTF.

The genes are TRBV7-8 and TRBJ1-2; possible D gene TRBD1, 6 bases. This CDR3 spans 16 amino acids. V was shortened by 5 bases and J by 7 bases, with 23 bases between the two germline ends. CDR1 and CDR2 (germline): SGHVS, FQNEAQ. The CDR3 nucleotides read TGTGCCAGCAGCAACACGGGGGCAGAAGGTATAGGTGGCTACACCTTC. It codes for CASSNTGAEGIGGYTF.

This clonotype was observed at least ten times. The genes are TRBV19 and TRBJ2-7, with 7 bases identical to TRBD1. Germline-derived CDR1 and CDR2 are LNHDA and SQIVND (reference sequence). CDR3 size: 15 residues. Trimming removed 2 bases from V and 2 bases from J; junction bases left unmatched: 6. DNA of the CDR3: TGTGCCAGTAGTATAATTGGGGACAGCACCTACGAGCAGTACTTC. Translation gives CASSIIGDSTYEQYF. The whole variable domain, remainder taken from reference TRBV19 and TRBJ2-7, is DGGITQSPKYLFRKEGQNVTLSCEQNLNHDAMYWYRQDPGQGLRLIYYSQIVNDFQKGDIAEGYSVSREKKESFPLTVTSAQKNPTAFYLCASSIIGDSTYEQYFGPGTRLTVT.

This clonotype appeared a few times. The rearrangement uses TRBV4-1 and TRBJ1-3; D unresolved. The CDR3 totals 17 residues. V was cut by 4 bases and J by 4 bases, with 20 bases left in between. Germline V lookup: CDR1 MGHRA, CDR2 YSYEKL. CDR3 loop: CASSPRGGGRSGNTIYF. In nucleotides, the CDR3 is TGCGCCAGCAGCCCGCGCGGCGGTGGCCGTTCCGGAAACACCATATATTTT.

The chain recombines TRBV7-8 with TRBJ1-5; 11 bases are a match to TRBD1. The CDR3 length is 15 residues. J was trimmed by 7 bases and V by 4 bases; bases with no gene match: 6. Germline V CDR1 and CDR2: SGHVS, FQNEAQ. In nucleotides, the CDR3 is TGTGCCAGCAGCTCGGACAGGGGGCTTCTCCAGCCCCAGCATTTT. It translates to CASSSDRGLLQPQHF.

The rearrangement uses TRBV29-1 and TRBJ1-1; TRBD1 aligns across 8 bases. The CDR3 spans 14 residues. Germline values: CDR1 SQVTM, CDR2 ANQGSEA. V lost 7 bases, J lost 7 bases, and 14 bases stayed unmatched. Here the CDR3 reads CSARLDRAWYEAFF. In nucleotides, the CDR3 is TGCAGCGCCCGATTGGACAGGGCATGGTATGAAGCTTTCTTT.

This clonotype was detected only once. This chain uses TRBV9 with TRBJ1-5; D perhaps matches TRBD1 (5 bases). V was clipped by 0 bases and J by 10 bases, with 11 bases between them. The length of the CDR3 is 13 residues. Germline CDR1 SGDLS, CDR2 YYNGEE. CDR3 nucleotide sequence: TGTGCCAGCAGCGTAGGGGGGGTAAAACCCCAGCATTTT. Translation: CASSVGGVKPQHF.

The chain combines TRBV7-6 with TRBJ2-7; D not resolved. CDR3 length: 14 residues. Germline V lookup: CDR1 SGHVS, CDR2 FNYEAQ. The V end lost 6 bases, the J end lost 3 bases, and 15 bases lay between the germline ends. This CDR3 is CASSPPGTYYEQYF. CDR3 in DNA: TGTGCCAGCAGTCCTCCCGGAACCTACTACGAGCAGTACTTC.

This clonotype showed up just once. The V call is TRBV28, the J call TRBJ2-3; TRBD2 matches at 11 bases. The germline gives CDR1 MDHEN, CDR2 SYDVKM. This CDR3 contains 15 residues. Unmatched junction bases numbered 6, after V lost 6 bases and J lost 4 bases. CDR3 nucleotide sequence: TGTGCCAGCAGCTTACTAGCGGGGGTCGCAGATACGCAGTATTTT. This sequence encodes CASSLLAGVADTQYF.

The rearrangement links TRBV7-8 to TRBJ2-5, with 10 bases that match TRBD1. The CDR3 covers 18 residues. Germline CDR1 SGHVS, CDR2 FQNEAQ. With V trimmed by 2 bases and J by 5 bases, 14 bases remained unmatched. The CDR3 bases are TGTGCCAGCAGCTTAAGACGGGACAGGGGTTGGCCATGGGAGACCCAGTACTTC. Protein product: CASSLRRDRGWPWETQYF.

This clonotype was seen more than once but under ten times. This chain connects TRBV7-2 to TRBJ2-1; 9 bases align to TRBD1. The germline V gene encodes CDR1 SGHTA and CDR2 FQGNSA. V lost 3 bases and J lost 1; bases outside the gene matches: 22. CDR3 length equals 22 residues. CDR3 in amino acids: CASSLLARPGQGMKFSYNEQFF. CDR3 in DNA: TGTGCCAGCAGCTTGTTAGCGAGGCCGGGACAGGGCATGAAATTTTCCTACAATGAGCAGTTCTTC.

This clonotype was detected only a few times. This chain uses TRBV5-5 with TRBJ2-1; the D gene is possibly TRBD2 (5 bases). V was clipped by 0 bases and J by 3 bases, with 10 bases between them. Germline V gene data show CDR1 as SGHKS and CDR2 as YYEKEE (reference sequence). The CDR3 is made up of 15 amino acids. The CDR3 spells CASSLDGIFYNEQFF. CDR3 DNA sequence: TGTGCCAGCAGCTTGGACGGGATCTTCTACAATGAGCAGTTCTTC.

This clonotype showed up just a few times. The chain recombines TRBV6-1 with TRBJ1-6; 7 bases are a match to TRBD1. The germline V gene encodes CDR1 MNHNS and CDR2 SASEGT. V lost 8 bases and J lost 10; bases outside the gene matches: 26. The CDR3 is made up of 19 amino acids. The CDR3 coding sequence is TGTGCCAGCTTAGGAGGGAGGGAGCCAAGGACAGGCTCTAACTCACCCCTCCACTTT. It is translated as CASLGGREPRTGSNSPLHF.

The rearrangement joins TRBV7-2 to TRBJ2-3, with TRBD1 as a possible D gene (6 bases). This CDR3 contains 14 residues. Germline V lookup: CDR1 SGHTA, CDR2 FQGNSA. Trimming left V 2 bases short and J 6 bases short, with 12 bases between. The CDR3 is CASSLNRVGDTQYF. CDR3 nucleotide sequence: TGTGCCAGCAGCTTAAACAGGGTAGGGGATACGCAGTATTTT.

The gene calls are TRBV11-2 and TRBJ2-6, with D tentatively TRBD2 (6 bases). This CDR3 is 17 amino acids long. Germline values: CDR1 SGHAT, CDR2 FQNNGV. Trimming pared 8 bases from V and 0 bases from J, leaving 17 bases between. CDR3 nucleotides: TGTGCCAGCCTACGGCGGGACTTAGGCTCTGGGGCCAACGTCCTGACTTTC. Protein sequence: CASLRRDLGSGANVLTF.

This clonotype was seen only a few times. The chain joins TRBV6-5 to TRBJ2-3; D is uncertain. Germline CDR1 reads MNHEY; CDR2 reads SVGAGI. The CDR3 is made up of 14 amino acids. With 6 bases removed from V and 0 bases from J, the gap between germline ends came to 10 bases. CDR3: CASSPTGSTDTQYF. In nucleotides, the CDR3 is TGTGCCAGCAGCCCCACCGGTAGCACAGATACGCAGTATTTT.

The V and J genes are TRBV7-9 and TRBJ2-2; D gene uncertain. The CDR3 has 12 residues. Per the germline V gene, CDR1 is SEHNR and CDR2 is FQNEAQ (reference sequence). Trimming left V 2 bases short and J 5 bases short, with 3 bases between. The CDR3 protein is CASSLNTGELFF. As DNA, the CDR3 is TGTGCCAGCAGCTTAAATACCGGGGAGCTGTTTTTT.

This chain connects TRBV27 to TRBJ1-2, with D perhaps matching TRBD1 (6 bases). V lost 6 bases and J 5 bases, leaving 19 bases between the germline ends. Germline V gene data show CDR1 as MNHEY and CDR2 as SMNVEV (reference sequence). The CDR3 loop spans 15 amino acids. The CDR3 reads CASSSGGHGSYGYTF. Written as DNA, the CDR3 is TGTGCCAGCAGCTCGGGGGGACATGGCTCTTATGGCTACACCTTC.